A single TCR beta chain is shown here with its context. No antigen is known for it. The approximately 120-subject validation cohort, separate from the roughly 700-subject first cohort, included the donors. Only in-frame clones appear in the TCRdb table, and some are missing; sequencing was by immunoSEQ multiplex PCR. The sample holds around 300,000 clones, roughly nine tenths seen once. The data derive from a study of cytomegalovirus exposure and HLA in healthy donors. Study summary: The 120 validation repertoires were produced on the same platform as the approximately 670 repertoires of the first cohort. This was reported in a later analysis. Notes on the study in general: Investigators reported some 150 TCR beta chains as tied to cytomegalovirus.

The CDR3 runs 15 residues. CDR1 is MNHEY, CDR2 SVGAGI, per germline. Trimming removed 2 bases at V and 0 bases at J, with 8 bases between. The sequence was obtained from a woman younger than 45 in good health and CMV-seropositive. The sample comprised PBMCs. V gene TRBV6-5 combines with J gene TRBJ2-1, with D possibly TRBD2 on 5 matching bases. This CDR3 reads CASSYRGSSYNEQFF. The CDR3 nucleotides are TGTGCCAGCAGTTACCGCGGGTCCTCCTACAATGAGCAGTTCTTC.